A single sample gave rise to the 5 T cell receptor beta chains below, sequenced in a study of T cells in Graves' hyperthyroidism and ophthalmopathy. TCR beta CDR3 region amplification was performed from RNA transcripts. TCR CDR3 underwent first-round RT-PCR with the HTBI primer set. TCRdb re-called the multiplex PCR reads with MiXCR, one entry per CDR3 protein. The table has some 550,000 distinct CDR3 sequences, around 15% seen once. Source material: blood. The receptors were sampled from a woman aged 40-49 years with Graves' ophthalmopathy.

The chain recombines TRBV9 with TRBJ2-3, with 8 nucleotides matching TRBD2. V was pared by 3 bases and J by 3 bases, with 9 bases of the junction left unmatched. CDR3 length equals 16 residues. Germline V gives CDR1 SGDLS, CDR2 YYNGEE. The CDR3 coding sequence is TGTGCCAGCAGCGCGACCGGGACTAGTGTGACAGATACGCAGTATTTT. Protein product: CASSATGTSVTDTQYF. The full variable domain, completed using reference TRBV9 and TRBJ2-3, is DSGVTQTPKHLITATGQRVTLRCSPRSGDLSVYWYQQSLDQGLQFLIQYYNGEERAKGNILERFSAQQFPDLHSELNLSSLELGDSALYFCASSATGTSVTDTQYFGPGTRLTVL.

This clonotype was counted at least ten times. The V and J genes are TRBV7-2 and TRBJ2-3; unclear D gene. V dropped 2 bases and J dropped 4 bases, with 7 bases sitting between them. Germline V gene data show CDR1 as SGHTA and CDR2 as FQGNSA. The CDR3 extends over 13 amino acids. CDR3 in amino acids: CASSLYGADTQYF. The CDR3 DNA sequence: TGTGCCAGCAGCTTATATGGGGCAGATACGCAGTATTTT.

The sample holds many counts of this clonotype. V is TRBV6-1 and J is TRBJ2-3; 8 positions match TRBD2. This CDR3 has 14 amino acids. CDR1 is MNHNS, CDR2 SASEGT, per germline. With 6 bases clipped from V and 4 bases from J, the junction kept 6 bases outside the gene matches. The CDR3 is CASRRLANADTQYF. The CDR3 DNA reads TGTGCCAGCAGGAGACTAGCGAACGCAGATACGCAGTATTTT.

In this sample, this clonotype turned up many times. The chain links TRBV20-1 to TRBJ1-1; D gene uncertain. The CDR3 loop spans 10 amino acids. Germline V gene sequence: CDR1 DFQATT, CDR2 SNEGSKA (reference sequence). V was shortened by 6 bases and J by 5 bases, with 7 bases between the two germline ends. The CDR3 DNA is TGCAGTGCCCAACGGACTGAAGCTTTCTTT. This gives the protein CSAQRTEAFF.

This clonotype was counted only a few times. CDR3 nucleotides: TGTGCCAGCAGTTCAAGCGGGGGATTCTACAATGAGCAGTTCTTC. The encoded protein is CASSSSGGFYNEQFF. The chain couples TRBV6-1 to TRBJ2-1; TRBD2 matches at 8 bases. J gave up 3 bases and V 5 bases, and 6 bases lay outside the gene matches. The germline gives CDR1 MNHNS, CDR2 SASEGT. The CDR3 is 15 residues long.